This T cell receptor beta chain was documented in a study of T cell changes during pregnancy in multiple sclerosis. This table comes from immunoSEQ multiplex PCR, and its TCRdb copy is limited to in-frame clones, with some not included. The data show roughly 57,000 clones, with around 93% seen just once and approximately 0.6% held by the top ten. The TCR sequence derives from a female donor with multiple sclerosis, enrolled in a pregnancy study. Sequencing used CD4+ T cells from peripheral blood mononuclear cells, obtained after pregnancy.

The CDR3, as DNA: TGTGCCAGCAGTTTGAGCGCCTCACTTAGCACAGATACGCAGTATTTT. The encoded protein is CASSLSASLSTDTQYF. The chain employs TRBV6-7 and TRBJ2-3; no definite D call. TRBV6-7 counts as an open reading frame of uncertain function. The germline V and J ends were trimmed by 4 bases and 0 bases, with 14 bases remaining between them. The CDR3 totals 16 residues.